The rows below give T cell receptor beta chains drawn from one sample of a study of blood T cell repertoires in COVID-19. Some clones are missing from TCRdb's copy, which holds only in-frame ones; the method was immunoSEQ multiplex PCR. This sample has roughly 160,000 clones, with 88% found just once. Sequences were obtained from peripheral blood. These receptors were taken from a man in his fifties or sixties who had recovered from COVID-19. Both conserved end residues are part of each CDR3. The D gene is left open where the match is weak. Expanded clones get a size class; other rows say once, few or many, or leave the size out.

v_gene: TRBV5-1
j_gene: TRBJ2-3
len: 17
d_gene: TRBD2
abundance: -
CDR3nt: TGCGCCAGCAGGGGCGGGAGATCGTTCGTCGGCACAGATACGCAGTATTTT
CDR3aa: CASRGGRSFVGTDTQYF

v_gene: TRBV18
j_gene: TRBJ2-1
len: 19
d_gene: TRBD1
abundance: -
CDR3nt: TGTGCCAGCTCCAAGACAGGGGCTACCTTCCTTACGACCTACAATGAGCAGTTCTTC
CDR3aa: CASSKTGATFLTTYNEQFF

v_gene: TRBV19
j_gene: TRBJ1-1
len: 13
d_gene: TRBD1
abundance: -
CDR3nt: TGTGCCAGCCATTTGGACAGGGGGCGAACAGCTTTCTTT
CDR3aa: CASHLDRGRTAFF

v_gene: TRBV11-2
j_gene: TRBJ1-6
len: 15
d_gene: TRBD1
abundance: -
CDR3nt: TGTGCCAGCAGCTTAATGACAGGGGGCGAATCACCCCTCCACTTT
CDR3aa: CASSLMTGGESPLHF

v_gene: TRBV5-1
j_gene: TRBJ2-7
len: 16
d_gene: TRBD2
abundance: -
CDR3nt: TGCGCCAGCAGCCTAGGACTAGCGGGGGGCCCCTACGAGCAGTACTTC
CDR3aa: CASSLGLAGGPYEQYF

v_gene: TRBV18
j_gene: TRBJ2-1
len: 14
d_gene: -
abundance: -
CDR3nt: TGTGCCAGCTCACCACTAAGAGTATTCGATGAGCAGTTCTTC
CDR3aa: CASSPLRVFDEQFF

v_gene: TRBV6-1
j_gene: TRBJ2-6
len: 17
d_gene: TRBD2
abundance: -
CDR3nt: TGTGCCAGCAGTGAAGGGGTCGCGGGGGCTGGGGCCAACGTCCTGACTTTC
CDR3aa: CASSEGVAGAGANVLTF

v_gene: TRBV19
j_gene: TRBJ2-1
len: 16
d_gene: -
abundance: -
CDR3nt: TGTGCCAGTAGTATAGGGAGGGGAGAACGGGACAATGAGCAGTTCTTC
CDR3aa: CASSIGRGERDNEQFF

v_gene: TRBV28
j_gene: TRBJ1-5
len: 13
d_gene: TRBD1
abundance: few
CDR3nt: TGTGCCAGCAGGCGTACAGGGGAACAGCCCCAGCATTTT
CDR3aa: CASRRTGEQPQHF

v_gene: TRBV13
j_gene: TRBJ2-3
len: 16
d_gene: TRBD1
abundance: -
CDR3nt: TGTGCCAGCAGCTCTAGGGACAGTTGGAACACAGATACGCAGTATTTT
CDR3aa: CASSSRDSWNTDTQYF

v_gene: TRBV27
j_gene: TRBJ1-2
len: 14
d_gene: TRBD1
abundance: -
CDR3nt: TGTGCCAGCAGTTGGGCACAGGGGGCGGCGGGCTACACCTTC
CDR3aa: CASSWAQGAAGYTF

v_gene: TRBV28
j_gene: TRBJ2-5
len: 15
d_gene: TRBD1
abundance: -
CDR3nt: TGTGCCAGCAGTTTTTATCAGGGGGCGTCAGAGACCCAGTACTTC
CDR3aa: CASSFYQGASETQYF

v_gene: TRBV18
j_gene: TRBJ2-7
len: 12
d_gene: TRBD1
abundance: -
CDR3nt: TGTGCCAGCTCACCGCTACAGGGGTTGGGGAACTTC
CDR3aa: CASSPLQGLGNF

v_gene: TRBV6-2/TRBV6-3
j_gene: TRBJ2-7
len: 11
d_gene: -
abundance: -
CDR3nt: TGTGCCAGCAGCTCCCTCTACGAGCAGTACTTC
CDR3aa: CASSSLYEQYF

v_gene: TRBV7-9
j_gene: TRBJ2-7
len: 15
d_gene: TRBD1
abundance: few
CDR3nt: TGTGCCAGCAGCCCGAAGGACAGGGGTCTCAACGAGCAGTACTTC
CDR3aa: CASSPKDRGLNEQYF

v_gene: TRBV2
j_gene: TRBJ2-5
len: 15
d_gene: -
abundance: -
CDR3nt: TGTGCCAGCAGGGCCGAAATGCTAGCACAAGAGACCCAGTACTTC
CDR3aa: CASRAEMLAQETQYF

v_gene: TRBV5-6
j_gene: TRBJ1-1
len: 16
d_gene: TRBD1
abundance: -
CDR3nt: TGTGCCAGCAGCTCTCGACCGGGACAGGGTAGCCCTGAAGCTTTCTTT
CDR3aa: CASSSRPGQGSPEAFF

v_gene: TRBV5-4
j_gene: TRBJ2-2
len: 15
d_gene: TRBD1
abundance: -
CDR3nt: TGTGCCAGCAGCTCGGCGACAGGGCCCACCGGGGAGCTGTTTTTT
CDR3aa: CASSSATGPTGELFF

v_gene: TRBV7-7
j_gene: TRBJ1-2
len: 17
d_gene: TRBD1
abundance: -
CDR3nt: TGTGCCAGCAGCTCCTCCGCGACAGGGGGCATTAATTGGGGCTACACCTTC
CDR3aa: CASSSSATGGINWGYTF

v_gene: TRBV4-1
j_gene: TRBJ1-3
len: 17
d_gene: TRBD1
abundance: once
CDR3nt: TGCGCCAGCAGCCCCGGGGCGGACAGGGGGCGTGGAAACACCATATATTTT
CDR3aa: CASSPGADRGRGNTIYF

v_gene: TRBV28
j_gene: TRBJ2-4
len: 18
d_gene: -
abundance: -
CDR3nt: TGTGCCAGCAGTTTTGCCAGTGCCCGAAAAATAGCCAAAAACATTCAGTACTTC
CDR3aa: CASSFASARKIAKNIQYF

v_gene: TRBV19
j_gene: TRBJ1-5
len: 15
d_gene: TRBD1
abundance: -
CDR3nt: TGTGCCAGTAGTCGACCGACAGGGAGCAATCAGCCCCAGCATTTT
CDR3aa: CASSRPTGSNQPQHF

v_gene: TRBV30
j_gene: TRBJ2-6
len: 20
d_gene: TRBD2
abundance: -
CDR3nt: TGTGCCTGGAGTATACTAGCGGGGGGGCCTAAAAAGGATGGGGCCAACGTCCTGACTTTC
CDR3aa: CAWSILAGGPKKDGANVLTF

v_gene: TRBV19
j_gene: TRBJ1-2
len: 16
d_gene: TRBD1
abundance: -
CDR3nt: TGTGCCAGTAGCGTAAGAGGGACAGGGGCCCTCTATGGCTACACCTTC
CDR3aa: CASSVRGTGALYGYTF

v_gene: TRBV7-2
j_gene: TRBJ2-7
len: 15
d_gene: -
abundance: -
CDR3nt: TGTGCCAGCAGCTTAGACAGGTACCGCTCCTACGAGCAGTACTTC
CDR3aa: CASSLDRYRSYEQYF

v_gene: TRBV3-1/TRBV3-2
j_gene: TRBJ1-2
len: 13
d_gene: TRBD1
abundance: -
CDR3nt: TGTGCCAGCAGCCAAGGGGGGACAGATGGCTACACCTTC
CDR3aa: CASSQGGTDGYTF

v_gene: TRBV7-6
j_gene: TRBJ1-4
len: 15
d_gene: -
abundance: -
CDR3nt: TGTGCCAGCAGCTTTCAGGACAGTCCTAATGAAAAACTGTTTTTT
CDR3aa: CASSFQDSPNEKLFF

v_gene: TRBV21-1
j_gene: TRBJ2-7
len: 15
d_gene: -
abundance: -
CDR3nt: TGTGCCAGCAGCAATGGCGCGGGAGTGAGGTACGAGCAGTACTTC
CDR3aa: CASSNGAGVRYEQYF

v_gene: TRBV7-2
j_gene: TRBJ2-1
len: 16
d_gene: TRBD2
abundance: -
CDR3nt: TGTGCCAGCAGCTTTGGGCCCCTAGCGGGTAACAATGAGCAGTTCTTC
CDR3aa: CASSFGPLAGNNEQFF

v_gene: TRBV7-2
j_gene: TRBJ1-2
len: 17
d_gene: TRBD1
abundance: -
CDR3nt: TGTGCCAGCAGCTTAGCCCCCGGGACAGGGCTGAACTATGGCTACACCTTC
CDR3aa: CASSLAPGTGLNYGYTF

v_gene: TRBV18
j_gene: TRBJ1-1
len: 13
d_gene: -
abundance: -
CDR3nt: TGTGCCAGCTCACCGGGCGGGTCCACTGAAGCTTTCTTT
CDR3aa: CASSPGGSTEAFF

v_gene: TRBV4-1
j_gene: TRBJ1-4
len: 12
d_gene: -
abundance: -
CDR3nt: TGCGCCAGCAGCCCAAGCCGGGAAAAACTGTTTTTT
CDR3aa: CASSPSREKLFF

v_gene: TRBV2
j_gene: TRBJ2-2
len: 14
d_gene: TRBD2
abundance: -
CDR3nt: TGTGCCAGCAGAGAAGCGGGGAGCACCGGGGAGCTGTTTTTT
CDR3aa: CASREAGSTGELFF

v_gene: TRBV7-8
j_gene: TRBJ1-4
len: 16
d_gene: TRBD1
abundance: -
CDR3nt: TGTGCCAGCAGCTTTCCCCGACAGGGGGTGAATGAAAAACTGTTTTTT
CDR3aa: CASSFPRQGVNEKLFF

v_gene: TRBV20-1
j_gene: TRBJ2-3
len: 14
d_gene: TRBD2
abundance: -
CDR3nt: TGCAGTGCTAGTCTAGCGGATCCCACAGATACGCAGTATTTT
CDR3aa: CSASLADPTDTQYF

v_gene: TRBV19
j_gene: TRBJ1-1
len: 15
d_gene: -
abundance: -
CDR3nt: TGTGCCAGTAGTATAGACGGAGCGCCTAACACTGAAGCTTTCTTT
CDR3aa: CASSIDGAPNTEAFF

v_gene: TRBV2
j_gene: TRBJ1-3
len: 14
d_gene: -
abundance: -
CDR3nt: TGTGCCAGCAGTGACAGGGGAGAGGGAAACACCATATATTTT
CDR3aa: CASSDRGEGNTIYF